This T cell receptor beta chain stems from a study of cytomegalovirus exposure and HLA in healthy donors. Findings and limits, study-wide: Researchers catalogued 150 or so TCR beta chains as cytomegalovirus-associated.

Germline assignment: CDR1 SGHRS and CDR2 YFSETQ. This CDR3 contains 14 residues. V was pared by 4 bases and J by 0 bases, with 7 bases between. 60 Vbeta and 13 Jbeta primers were used in PCR. The assay was immunoSEQ multiplex PCR, and TCRdb's table has in-frame clones only and misses some. The table has about 150,000 clones, over 60% seen once; the top ten hold about 3%. About this clone itself: Antigen specificity is unknown. Other DNA sequences in the sample encode the same CDR3.

Sequenced input: PBMCs. The V call is TRBV5-1, the J call TRBJ1-4; D not resolved. The source of this sequence is a male donor in good health and CMV-seronegative. The CDR3 region is CASSRDSTNEKLFF. CDR3 DNA sequence: TGCGCCAGCAGCCGGGATTCAACTAATGAAAAACTGTTTTTT.